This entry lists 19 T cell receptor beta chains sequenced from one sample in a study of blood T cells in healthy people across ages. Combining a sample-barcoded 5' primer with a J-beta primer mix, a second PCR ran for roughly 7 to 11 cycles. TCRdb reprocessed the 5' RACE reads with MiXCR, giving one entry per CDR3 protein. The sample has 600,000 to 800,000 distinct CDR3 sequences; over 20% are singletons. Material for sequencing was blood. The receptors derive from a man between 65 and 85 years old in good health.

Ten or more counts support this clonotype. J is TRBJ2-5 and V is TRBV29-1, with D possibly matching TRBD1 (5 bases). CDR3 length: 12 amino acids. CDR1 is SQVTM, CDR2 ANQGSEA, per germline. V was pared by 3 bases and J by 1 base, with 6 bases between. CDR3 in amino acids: CSVDRVQETQYF. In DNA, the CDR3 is TGCAGCGTTGACAGGGTCCAAGAGACCCAGTACTTC.

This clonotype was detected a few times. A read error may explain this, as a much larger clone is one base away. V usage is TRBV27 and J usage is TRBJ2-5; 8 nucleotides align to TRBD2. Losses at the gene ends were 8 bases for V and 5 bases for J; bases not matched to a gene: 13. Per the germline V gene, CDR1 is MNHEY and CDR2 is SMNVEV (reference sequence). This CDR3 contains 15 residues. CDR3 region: CASGPFGRAVETQYF. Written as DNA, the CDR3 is TGTGCCAGCGGCCCCTTCGGGAGGGCCGTGGAGACCCAGTACTTC.

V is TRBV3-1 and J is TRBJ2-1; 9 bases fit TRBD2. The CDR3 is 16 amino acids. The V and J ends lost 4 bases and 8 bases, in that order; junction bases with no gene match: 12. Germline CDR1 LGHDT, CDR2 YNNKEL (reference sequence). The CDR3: CASSPERLAEGDEQFF. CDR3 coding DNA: TGTGCCAGCAGCCCAGAAAGACTAGCGGAGGGCGATGAGCAGTTCTTC.

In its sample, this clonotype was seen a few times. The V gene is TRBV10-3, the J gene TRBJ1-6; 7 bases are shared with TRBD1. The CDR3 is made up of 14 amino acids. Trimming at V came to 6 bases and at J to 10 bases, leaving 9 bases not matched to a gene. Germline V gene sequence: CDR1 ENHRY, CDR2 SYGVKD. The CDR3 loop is CAISGQAGMSPLHF. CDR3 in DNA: TGTGCCATCAGCGGACAGGCCGGGATGTCACCCCTCCACTTT.

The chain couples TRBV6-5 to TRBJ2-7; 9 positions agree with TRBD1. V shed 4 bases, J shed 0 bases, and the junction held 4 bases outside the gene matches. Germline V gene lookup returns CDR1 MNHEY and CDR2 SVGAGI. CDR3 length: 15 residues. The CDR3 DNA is TGTGCCAGCAGTTCCGACAGGGGGATCTCCTACGAGCAGTACTTC. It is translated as CASSSDRGISYEQYF.

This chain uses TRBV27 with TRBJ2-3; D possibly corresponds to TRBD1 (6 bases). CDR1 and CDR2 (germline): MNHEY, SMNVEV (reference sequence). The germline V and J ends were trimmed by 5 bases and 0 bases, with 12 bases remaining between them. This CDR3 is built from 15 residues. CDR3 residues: CASSLSDRSTDTQYF. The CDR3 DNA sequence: TGTGCCAGCAGTCTTTCCGACAGGAGCACAGATACGCAGTATTTT.

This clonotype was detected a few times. DNA for the CDR3: TGCGCCAGCAGCTTGGCCGGCCTAGCGGGATTAACAGATACGCAGTATTTT. Its translation: CASSLAGLAGLTDTQYF. This chain joins TRBV5-1 and TRBJ2-3, with 9 bases aligning to TRBD2. The CDR3 sequence is 17 residues long. Germline CDR1 is SGHRS and CDR2 is YFSETQ. V was clipped by 0 bases and J by 3 bases; unmatched bases: 8.

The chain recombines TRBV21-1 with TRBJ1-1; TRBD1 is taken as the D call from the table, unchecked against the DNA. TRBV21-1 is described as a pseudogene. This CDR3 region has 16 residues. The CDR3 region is CASSKGQGPEDTEAFF. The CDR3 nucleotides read TGTGCCAGCAGCAAAGGACAGGGGCCCGAGGACACTGAAGCTTTCTTT.

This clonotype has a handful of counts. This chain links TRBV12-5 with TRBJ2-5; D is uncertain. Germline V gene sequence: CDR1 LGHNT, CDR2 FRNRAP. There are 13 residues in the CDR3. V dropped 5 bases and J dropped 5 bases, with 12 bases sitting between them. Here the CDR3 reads CASGRGVAETQYF. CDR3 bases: TGTGCTAGTGGTCGTGGTGTGGCGGAGACCCAGTACTTC.

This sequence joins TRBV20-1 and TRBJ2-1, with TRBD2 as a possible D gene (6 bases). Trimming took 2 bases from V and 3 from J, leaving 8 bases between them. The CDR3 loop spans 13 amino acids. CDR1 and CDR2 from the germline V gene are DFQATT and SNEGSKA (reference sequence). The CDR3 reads CSARQGGYNEQFF. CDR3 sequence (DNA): TGCAGTGCTAGACAGGGAGGCTACAATGAGCAGTTCTTC.

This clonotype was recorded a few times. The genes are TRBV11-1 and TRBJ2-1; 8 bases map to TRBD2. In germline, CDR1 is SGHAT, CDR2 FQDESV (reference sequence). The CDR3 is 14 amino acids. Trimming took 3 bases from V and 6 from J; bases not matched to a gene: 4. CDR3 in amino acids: CASSFNLAGNEQFF. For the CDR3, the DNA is TGTGCCAGCAGCTTCAACCTAGCGGGCAATGAGCAGTTCTTC.

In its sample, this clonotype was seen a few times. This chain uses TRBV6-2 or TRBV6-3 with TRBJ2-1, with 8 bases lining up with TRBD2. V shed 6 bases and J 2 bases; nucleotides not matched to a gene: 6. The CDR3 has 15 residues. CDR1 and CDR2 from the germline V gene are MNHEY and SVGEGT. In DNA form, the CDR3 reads TGTGCCAGCAGCCGAGCGGGAGTAGCCTACAATGAGCAGTTCTTC. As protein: CASSRAGVAYNEQFF.

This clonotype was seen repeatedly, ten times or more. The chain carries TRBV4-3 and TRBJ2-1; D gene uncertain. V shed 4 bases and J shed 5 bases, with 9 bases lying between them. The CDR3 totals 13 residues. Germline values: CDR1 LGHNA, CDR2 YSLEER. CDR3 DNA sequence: TGCGCCAGCAGCCCTACTACCGACAATGAGCAGTTCTTC. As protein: CASSPTTDNEQFF.

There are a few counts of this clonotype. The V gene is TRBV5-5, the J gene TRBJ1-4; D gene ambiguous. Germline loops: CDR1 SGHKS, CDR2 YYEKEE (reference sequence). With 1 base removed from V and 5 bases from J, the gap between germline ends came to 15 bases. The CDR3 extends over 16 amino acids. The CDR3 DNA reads TGTGCCAGCAGCTTGTTAACCGGATCCTGGAATGAAAAACTGTTTTTT. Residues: CASSLLTGSWNEKLFF.

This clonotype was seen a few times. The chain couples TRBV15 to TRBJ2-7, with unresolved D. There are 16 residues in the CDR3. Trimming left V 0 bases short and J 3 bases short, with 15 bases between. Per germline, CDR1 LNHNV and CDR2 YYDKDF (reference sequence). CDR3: CATSRDRKFWVYEQYF. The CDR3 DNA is TGTGCCACCAGCAGAGATCGGAAGTTCTGGGTCTACGAGCAGTACTTC. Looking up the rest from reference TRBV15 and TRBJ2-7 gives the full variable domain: DAMVIQNPRYQVTQFGKPVTLSCSQTLNHNVMYWYQQKSSQAPKLLFHYYDKDFNNEADTPDNFQSRRPNTSFCFLDIRSPGLGDTAMYLCATSRDRKFWVYEQYFGPGTRLTVT.

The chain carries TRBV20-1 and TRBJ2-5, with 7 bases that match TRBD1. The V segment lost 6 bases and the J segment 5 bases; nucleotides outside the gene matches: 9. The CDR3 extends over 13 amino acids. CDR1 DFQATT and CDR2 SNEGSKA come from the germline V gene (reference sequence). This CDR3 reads CSARRQGRETQYF. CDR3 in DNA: TGCAGTGCGAGGCGACAGGGTAGGGAGACCCAGTACTTC.

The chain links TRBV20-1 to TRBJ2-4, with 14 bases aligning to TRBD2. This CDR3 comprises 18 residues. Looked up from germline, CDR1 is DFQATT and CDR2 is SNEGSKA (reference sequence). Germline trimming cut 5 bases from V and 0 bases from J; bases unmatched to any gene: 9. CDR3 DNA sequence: TGCAGTGCTGCACCGGGACTAGCGGGAGCCCTAGCCAAAAACATTCAGTACTTC. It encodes CSAAPGLAGALAKNIQYF.

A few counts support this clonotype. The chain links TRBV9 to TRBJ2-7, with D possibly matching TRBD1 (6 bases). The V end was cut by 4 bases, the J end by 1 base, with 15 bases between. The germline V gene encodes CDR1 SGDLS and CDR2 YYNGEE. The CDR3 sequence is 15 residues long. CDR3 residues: CASSPEPQGSYEQYF. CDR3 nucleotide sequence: TGTGCCAGCAGCCCAGAACCTCAGGGGTCCTACGAGCAGTACTTC. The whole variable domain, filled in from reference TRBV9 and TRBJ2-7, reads DSGVTQTPKHLITATGQRVTLRCSPRSGDLSVYWYQQSLDQGLQFLIQYYNGEERAKGNILERFSAQQFPDLHSELNLSSLELGDSALYFCASSPEPQGSYEQYFGPGTRLTVT.

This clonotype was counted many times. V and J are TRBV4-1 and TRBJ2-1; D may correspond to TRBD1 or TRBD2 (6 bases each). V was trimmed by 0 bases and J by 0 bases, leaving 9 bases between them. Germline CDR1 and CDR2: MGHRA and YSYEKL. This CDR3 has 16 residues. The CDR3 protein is CASSQDGGGSYNEQFF. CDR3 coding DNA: TGCGCCAGCAGCCAAGATGGAGGGGGCTCCTACAATGAGCAGTTCTTC.